This entry concerns a single T cell receptor beta chain. Other DNA sequences from this sample encode an identical CDR3 as well. The record originates from a study of shared clonotypes between healthy human individuals. Turning to the study itself: Donors consisted of a couple of women and three men between 18 and 49.

Using immunoSEQ multiplex PCR, the repertoire was profiled, and TCRdb retains in-frame clones only, with some absent. The table lists hundreds of thousands of clones, roughly three quarters of them singletons. V gave up 2 bases and J gave up 3 bases, with 1 base separating them. The CDR3 extends over 12 amino acids. Germline V gene lookup returns CDR1 LNHNV and CDR2 YYDKDF (reference sequence). This chain links TRBV15 with TRBJ2-2, with D hard to call. The material sequenced was PBMCs. This receptor was identified in a woman aged 35 to 49 in good health. Some clones in this sample may be carry-over from other donors' samples. CDR3 protein: CATSRHTGELFF. CDR3 DNA: TGTGCCACCAGCAGACACACCGGGGAGCTGTTTTTT.